Below are 11 T cell receptor beta chains sequenced from a single sample in a study of low-dose radiotherapy and immunotherapy resistance in tumors. This sample's time point: before trial treatment. Primers targeting TRAV and TRBV primed first-strand cDNA, covering alpha and beta chains. A constant-region primer paired with the V-primer adapter amplified TCRs over about 19 PCR cycles. MiXCR, run by TCRdb on the reads, gives a single entry per CDR3 protein. The table lists under 90,000 distinct CDR3 sequences, more than 25% of them singletons. The sequenced sample was PBMCs, obtained before treatment. These receptors were collected from a female donor with ovarian cancer.

This clonotype was picked up many times. The genes are TRBV5-1 and TRBJ1-6; the match to TRBD1 covers 11 bases. J was trimmed by 7 bases and V by 4 bases; bases with no gene match: 4. Germline V gene sequence: CDR1 SGHRS, CDR2 YFSETQ. This CDR3 comprises 15 residues. The CDR3 DNA reads as TGCGCCAGCAGCGCCGGACAGGGGGCGAATTCACCCCTCCACTTT. This encodes CASSAGQGANSPLHF.

This clonotype was counted ten times or more. The rearrangement links TRBV28 to TRBJ1-2; TRBD1 is a possible D gene (6 bases). V lost 10 bases and J 5 bases, leaving 14 bases between the germline ends. CDR3 length equals 12 residues. Germline assignment: CDR1 MDHEN and CDR2 SYDVKM. CDR3 nucleotide sequence: TGTGCCATTACGGACAGCCTTTATGGCTACACCTTC. Translating it yields CAITDSLYGYTF.

This chain connects TRBV5-1 to TRBJ2-5, with D tentatively TRBD2 (5 bases). The CDR3 covers 14 residues. CDR1 is SGHRS and CDR2 is YFSETQ in the germline V gene. V gave up 1 base and J gave up 5 bases, with 12 bases separating them. The CDR3 sequence is CASSLKVRGETQYF. CDR3 bases: TGCGCCAGCAGCTTGAAAGTCCGCGGGGAGACCCAGTACTTC.

This clonotype was counted many times. The chain combines TRBV6-2 or TRBV6-3 with TRBJ1-5; the D is unclear. The CDR3 consists of 13 residues. The germline V gene has CDR1 MNHEY and CDR2 SVGEGT. V lost 4 bases and J 0 bases, leaving 4 bases between the germline ends. This chain's CDR3 is CASSLSSNQPQHF. Here the CDR3 DNA reads TGTGCCAGCAGTTTAAGTAGCAATCAGCCCCAGCATTTT.

This clonotype was seen at least ten times. This chain links TRBV7-9 with TRBJ2-5; TRBD2 matches at 10 bases. The CDR3 totals 17 residues. V lost 2 bases, J lost 5 bases, and 11 bases stayed unmatched. Germline loops: CDR1 SEHNR, CDR2 FQNEAQ (reference sequence). CDR3 bases: TGTGCCAGCAGCTTACTCGGGCTAGCGGGAGTCAAGGAGACCCAGTACTTC. As protein: CASSLLGLAGVKETQYF.

The chain has TRBV5-8 and TRBJ1-2; the D gene is possibly TRBD1 (5 bases). The CDR3 has 14 amino acids. V was cut by 3 bases and J by 7 bases, with 16 bases left in between. Germline V lookup: CDR1 SGHTS, CDR2 YDEGEE. CDR3 sequence (DNA): TGTGCCAGCAGCTCGGGGCCCCTTCGAGGTGGCTACACCTTC. Residues: CASSSGPLRGGYTF.

This clonotype was seen repeatedly, ten times or more. The chain carries TRBV2 and TRBJ1-2, with D unresolved. Per germline, CDR1 SNHLY and CDR2 FYNNEI. CDR3 length: 14 amino acids. Trimming stripped 2 bases from V and 0 bases from J, with 7 bases between. The CDR3 here is CASSELSANYGYTF. In DNA, the CDR3 is TGTGCCAGCAGTGAACTGTCAGCTAACTATGGCTACACCTTC. Complete variable domain (other parts from reference TRBV2 and TRBJ1-2): EPEVTQTPSHQVTQMGQEVILRCVPISNHLYFYWYRQILGQKVEFLVSFYNNEISEKSEIFDDQFSVERPDGSNFTLKIRSTKLEDSAMYFCASSELSANYGYTFGSGTRLTVV.

This clonotype was counted at least ten times. The J gene is TRBJ2-7, the V gene TRBV19, with TRBD1 matching over 8 bases. The junction had 0 bases not matched to a gene; V was cut back by 4 bases and J by 1 base. The CDR3 runs 13 residues. CDR1 and CDR2 from the germline V gene are LNHDA and SQIVND (reference sequence). The CDR3 DNA reads TGTGCCAGTAGTAGGACAGGGTCCTACGAGCAGTACTTC. Amino acid sequence: CASSRTGSYEQYF.

V usage is TRBV20-1 and J usage is TRBJ2-7; a weak D match, TRBD2 (6 bases). This CDR3 is 14 amino acids long. Trimming cost V 0 bases and J 0 bases, with 9 bases left between them. Per the germline V gene, CDR1 is DFQATT and CDR2 is SNEGSKA (reference sequence). CDR3 nucleotide sequence: TGCAGTGCTAGAGATCGGGGACTCTCCTACGAGCAGTACTTC. As protein: CSARDRGLSYEQYF.

This clonotype was recorded many times. This chain joins TRBV6-2 or TRBV6-3 and TRBJ1-5; a weak D match, TRBD1 (5 bases). CDR3 length: 14 amino acids. Germline V gene sequence: CDR1 MNHEY, CDR2 SVGEGT. The V end lost 5 bases, the J end lost 7 bases, and 15 bases lay between the germline ends. CDR3 coding DNA: TGTGCCAGCAGTGAACCGGGACCCAGCCAGCCCCAGCATTTT. Its protein is CASSEPGPSQPQHF.

The chain carries TRBV7-2 and TRBJ2-7, with 9 bases aligning to TRBD2. The CDR3 loop spans 14 amino acids. Germline V gene lookup returns CDR1 SGHTA and CDR2 FQGNSA. The V gene end was trimmed by 1 base and the J gene end by 7 bases; junction bases not matched to a gene: 5. The CDR3 here is CASSLGGGAVEQYF. The CDR3 nucleotides are TGTGCCAGCAGCTTAGGCGGGGGGGCGGTTGAGCAGTACTTC.